This T cell receptor beta chain was sequenced during a study of T cell responses to AZD1222 COVID-19 vaccine. Overall study results and limits: Spike-specific TCR breadth and depth were elevated following two AZD1222 doses. Baseline seropositivity occurred in only a handful of AZD1222 recipients. No day 14 peak samples; only post-peak repertoires were characterized. White British ancestry dominated among donors, who included more females, and clonal diversity was possibly underestimated.

Data came from immunoSEQ multiplex PCR; TCRdb stores just in-frame clones and leaves some out. Here the sample spans roughly 200,000 clones, roughly 93% being singletons. Looked up from germline, CDR1 is SGHTA and CDR2 is FQGTGA. Deletions cut 0 bases from V and 7 bases from J, with 7 bases between. The CDR3 totals 13 residues. As regards this clone: Its antigen is not identified.

The chain links TRBV7-3 to TRBJ1-5, with no clear D. The receptor was isolated from an adult who received the MenACWY meningococcal vaccine as a control. The material sequenced was peripheral blood, taken 28 days after the second dose of the MenACWY control vaccine. CDR3 loop: CASSLTDGQPQHF. In DNA form, the CDR3 reads TGTGCCAGCAGCTTAACCGACGGGCAGCCCCAGCATTTT.